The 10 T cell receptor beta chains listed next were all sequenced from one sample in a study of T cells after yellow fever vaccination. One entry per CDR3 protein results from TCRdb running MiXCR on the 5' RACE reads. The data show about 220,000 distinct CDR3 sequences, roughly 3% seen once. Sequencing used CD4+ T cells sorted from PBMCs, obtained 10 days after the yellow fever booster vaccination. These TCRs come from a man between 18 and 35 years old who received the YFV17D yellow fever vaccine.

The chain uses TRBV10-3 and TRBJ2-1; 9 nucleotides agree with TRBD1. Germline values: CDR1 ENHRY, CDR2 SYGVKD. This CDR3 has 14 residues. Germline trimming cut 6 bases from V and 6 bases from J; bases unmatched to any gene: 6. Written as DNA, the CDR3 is TGTGCCATCAGGCCGGGACAGGGTAGCAATGAGCAGTTCTTC. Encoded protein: CAIRPGQGSNEQFF.

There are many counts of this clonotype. CDR3 nucleotides: TGCAGTGCTAGATCCGCCAGGTACTCCTATAATTCACCCCTCCACTTT. This codes for CSARSARYSYNSPLHF. The rearrangement links TRBV20-1 to TRBJ1-6; D remains ambiguous. The CDR3 length is 16 residues. CDR1 and CDR2 from the germline V gene are DFQATT and SNEGSKA (reference sequence). The V and J ends lost 2 bases and 0 bases respectively, with 11 bases between them.

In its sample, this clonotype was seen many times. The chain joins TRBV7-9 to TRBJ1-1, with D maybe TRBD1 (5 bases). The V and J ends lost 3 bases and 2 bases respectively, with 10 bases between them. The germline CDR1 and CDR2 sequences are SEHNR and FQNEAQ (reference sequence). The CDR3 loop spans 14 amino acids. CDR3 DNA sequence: TGTGCCAGCAGCTTTCAGGGAGCTAACACTGAAGCTTTCTTT. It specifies CASSFQGANTEAFF.

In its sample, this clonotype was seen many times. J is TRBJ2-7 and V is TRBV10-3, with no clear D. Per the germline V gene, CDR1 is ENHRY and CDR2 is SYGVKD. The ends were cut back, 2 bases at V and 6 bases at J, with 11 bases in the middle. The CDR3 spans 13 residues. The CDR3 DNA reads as TGTGCCATCAGTGAGGGGCTAGTAGGCGAGCAGTACGTC. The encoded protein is CAISEGLVGEQYV.

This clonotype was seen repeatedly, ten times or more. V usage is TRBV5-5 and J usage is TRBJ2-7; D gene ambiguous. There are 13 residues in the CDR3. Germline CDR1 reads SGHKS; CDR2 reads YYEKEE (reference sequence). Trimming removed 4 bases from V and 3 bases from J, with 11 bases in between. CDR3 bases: TGTGCCAGCAGCGCGAGGTCCCGCTACGAGCAGTACGTC. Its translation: CASSARSRYEQYV.

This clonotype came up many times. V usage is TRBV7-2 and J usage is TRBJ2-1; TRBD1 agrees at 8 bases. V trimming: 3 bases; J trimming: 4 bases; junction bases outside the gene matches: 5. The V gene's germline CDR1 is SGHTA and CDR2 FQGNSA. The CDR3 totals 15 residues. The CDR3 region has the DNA TGTGCCAGCAGCTTCCGGACAGGGTTGTACAATGAGCAGTTCTTC. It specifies CASSFRTGLYNEQFF.

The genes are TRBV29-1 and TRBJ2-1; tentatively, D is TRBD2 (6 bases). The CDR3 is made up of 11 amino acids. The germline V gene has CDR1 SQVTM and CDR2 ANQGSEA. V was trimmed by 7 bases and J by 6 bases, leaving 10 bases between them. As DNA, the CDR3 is TGCAGCGGTGGGGGGTTCAATGAGCAGTTCTTC. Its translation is CSGGGFNEQFF.

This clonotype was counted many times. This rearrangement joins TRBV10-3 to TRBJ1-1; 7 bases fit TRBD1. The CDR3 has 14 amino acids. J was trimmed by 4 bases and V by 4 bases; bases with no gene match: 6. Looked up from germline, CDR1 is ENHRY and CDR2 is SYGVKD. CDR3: CAISVGGIGTEAFF. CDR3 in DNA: TGTGCCATCAGTGTAGGGGGCATTGGCACTGAAGCTTTCTTT.

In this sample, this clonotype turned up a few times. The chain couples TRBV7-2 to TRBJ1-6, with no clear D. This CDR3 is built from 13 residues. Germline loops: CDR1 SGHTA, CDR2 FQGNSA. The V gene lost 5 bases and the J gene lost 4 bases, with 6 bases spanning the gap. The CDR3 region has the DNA TGTGCCAGCAGCGTAATTTATAATTCACCCCTCCACTTT. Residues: CASSVIYNSPLHF.

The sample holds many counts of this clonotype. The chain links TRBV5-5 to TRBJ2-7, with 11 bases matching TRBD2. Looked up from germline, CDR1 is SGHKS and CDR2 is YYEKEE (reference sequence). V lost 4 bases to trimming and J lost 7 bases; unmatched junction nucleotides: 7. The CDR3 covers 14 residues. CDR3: CASSTYSGGEEQYV. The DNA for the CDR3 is TGTGCCAGCAGCACATATAGCGGGGGGGAAGAGCAGTACGTC.